This T cell receptor beta chain was recovered during a study of CD8 T cells in ankylosing spondylitis. Overall study findings and caveats: Clones linked to disease were reported to show significant enrichment in matched ankylosing spondylitis synovial fluid. CD8+ disease-linked clones were present at relatively low frequencies in blood. Earlier reports found some motif variants in synovial fluid and blood in reactive arthritis.

In germline, CDR1 is SGHDN, CDR2 FVKESK. CDR3 length: 13 amino acids. Trimming left V 0 bases short and J 6 bases short, with 7 bases between. This clonotype appeared a few times. Its antigen is still unknown. Quantitative 5'-RACE with molecular barcodes was used to make the TCR beta libraries. MiXCR was run by TCRdb on the 5' RACE reads, yielding one entry per CDR3 protein. The sample includes 110,000 to 150,000 distinct CDR3 sequences, 7.5% to 9.5% of them seen just once. This chain links TRBV14 with TRBJ2-3; D remains ambiguous. The sample consisted of synovial fluid, either unsorted or a sorted T cell fraction (not recorded which). The receptor was isolated from a male donor with ankylosing spondylitis. CDR3 in amino acids: CASSQDNGDTQYF. The DNA of the CDR3 is TGTGCCAGCAGCCAAGATAATGGGGATACGCAGTATTTT.